The 27 T cell receptor beta chains listed next were all sequenced from one sample in a study of cytomegalovirus exposure and HLA in healthy donors. PCR was performed using 60 Vbeta and 13 Jbeta primers. Measured with immunoSEQ multiplex PCR; TCRdb has only the in-frame clones, and not every one. The table records more than 140,000 clones, around 79% of them present only once. The source material was PBMCs. The receptors shown here come from a man aged 30 to 39 in good health and CMV-seropositive.

The chain links TRBV28 to TRBJ1-6, with a possible D match to TRBD1 (6 bases). Trimming removed 7 bases from V and 8 bases from J, with 21 bases in between. This CDR3 region has 16 residues. CDR1 is MDHEN and CDR2 is SYDVKM in the germline V gene. The CDR3 loop reads CASTPTGGGLHSPLHF. DNA of the CDR3: TGTGCCAGCACCCCGACGGGGGGCGGATTACATTCACCCCTCCACTTT. The full variable domain, in which reference TRBV28 and TRBJ1-6 provide the parts outside the CDR3, is DVKVTQSSRYLVKRTGEKVFLECVQDMDHENMFWYRQDPGLGLRLIYFSYDVKMKEKGDIPEGYSVSREKKERFSLILESASTNQTSMYLCASTPTGGGLHSPLHFGNGTRLTVT.

This clone has just one count. The chain combines TRBV5-1 with TRBJ2-1, with D unclear. The CDR3 loop spans 13 amino acids. Germline lookup yields CDR1 SGHRS and CDR2 YFSETQ. Trimming took off 0 bases at V and 5 bases at J, with 6 bases between the two ends. CDR3 nucleotides: TGCGCCAGCAGCTTGGCCCCCGACAATGAGCAGTTCTTC. It yields the protein CASSLAPDNEQFF. The variable domain in full, with the rest retrieved from reference TRBV5-1 and TRBJ2-1, is KAGVTQTPRYLIKTRGQQVTLSCSPISGHRSVSWYQQTPGQGLQFLFEYFSETQRNKGNFPGRFSGRQFSNSRSEMNVSTLELGDSALYLCASSLAPDNEQFFGPGTRLTVL.

V usage is TRBV6-6 and J usage is TRBJ2-2; 10 bases match TRBD2. V shed 5 bases and J 5 bases; nucleotides not matched to a gene: 2. The CDR3 contains 14 residues. Germline V gene lookup returns CDR1 MNHNY and CDR2 SVGAGI (reference sequence). The CDR3, as DNA: TGTGCCAGCAGTGAGCGGGGGGGGACCGGGGAGCTGTTTTTT. Translation gives CASSERGGTGELFF.

Of note for this clone: Additional DNA sequences in this sample encode the identical CDR3. The chain uses TRBV27 and TRBJ2-7; 9 positions match TRBD1. Germline V gives CDR1 MNHEY, CDR2 SMNVEV (reference sequence). This CDR3 is built from 14 residues. V was pared by 3 bases and J by 3 bases, with 3 bases of the junction left unmatched. CDR3 nucleotide sequence: TGTGCCAGCAGTTTGGGACAGGGCGGCTACGAGCAGTACTTC. Translating gives CASSLGQGGYEQYF.

The chain couples TRBV28 to TRBJ2-1, with D perhaps matching TRBD2 (5 bases). This CDR3 has 14 amino acids. Trimming shortened V by 6 bases and J by 7 bases, and 16 bases separated the two germline ends. The germline V gene has CDR1 MDHEN and CDR2 SYDVKM. The CDR3 sequence: CASSPGMIVNEQFF. CDR3 coding DNA: TGTGCCAGCAGCCCGGGGATGATAGTTAATGAGCAGTTCTTC. The complete variable domain, with remaining parts taken from reference TRBV28 and TRBJ2-1, reads DVKVTQSSRYLVKRTGEKVFLECVQDMDHENMFWYRQDPGLGLRLIYFSYDVKMKEKGDIPEGYSVSREKKERFSLILESASTNQTSMYLCASSPGMIVNEQFFGPGTRLTVL.

V gene TRBV27 combines with J gene TRBJ1-5; the D is unclear. The CDR3 is 13 amino acids. Per germline, CDR1 MNHEY and CDR2 SMNVEV (reference sequence). The germline V and J ends were trimmed by 10 bases and 11 bases, with 21 bases remaining between them. As DNA, the CDR3 is TGTGCCACCTCCCGGTTAGGAGATAATTCCCAGCATTTT. This gives the protein CATSRLGDNSQHF.

The rearrangement joins TRBV28 to TRBJ2-7; maybe TRBD2 (6 bases). V gave up 6 bases and J gave up 4 bases, with 13 bases separating them. The CDR3 consists of 13 residues. Germline V gene sequence: CDR1 MDHEN, CDR2 SYDVKM. CDR3 region: CASSPFGGYEQYF. The DNA for the CDR3 is TGTGCCAGCAGCCCGTTTGGGGGGTACGAGCAGTACTTC.

V and J are TRBV5-8 and TRBJ1-4; no definite D call. Germline V gene data show CDR1 as SGHTS and CDR2 as YDEGEE. With 1 base removed from V and 0 bases from J, the gap between germline ends came to 13 bases. CDR3 length: 17 amino acids. The CDR3 protein is CASSLFGGPATNEKLFF. The CDR3 region has the DNA TGTGCCAGCAGCTTGTTTGGAGGACCAGCAACTAATGAAAAACTGTTTTTT.

The rearrangement joins TRBV28 to TRBJ2-7; 8 bases match TRBD2. The CDR3 spans 17 residues. Germline-derived CDR1 and CDR2 are MDHEN and SYDVKM. J was trimmed by 4 bases and V by 2 bases; bases with no gene match: 13. CDR3 amino acids: CASSLAGGGTFWYEQYF. CDR3 nucleotide sequence: TGTGCCAGCAGTTTAGCGGGAGGCGGAACATTTTGGTACGAGCAGTACTTC.

The chain has TRBV29-1 and TRBJ1-1; 7 bases match TRBD1. Looked up from germline, CDR1 is SQVTM and CDR2 is ANQGSEA. With V trimmed by 0 bases and J by 7 bases, 2 bases remained unmatched. The CDR3 length is 12 residues. Written as DNA, the CDR3 is TGCAGCGTTGAAGACGGGACAGTTGAAGCTTTCTTT. Translating it yields CSVEDGTVEAFF. The whole variable domain, filled in from reference TRBV29-1 and TRBJ1-1, reads SAVISQKPSRDICQRGTSLTIQCQVDSQVTMMFWYRQQPGQSLTLIATANQGSEATYESGFVIDKFPISRPNLTFSTLTVSNMSPEDSSIYLCSVEDGTVEAFFGQGTRLTVV.

The chain joins TRBV28 to TRBJ2-7, with a weak D call TRBD1 (5 bases). CDR1 MDHEN and CDR2 SYDVKM come from the germline V gene. The CDR3 covers 15 residues. The ends were cut back, 3 bases at V and 2 bases at J, with 14 bases in the middle. The CDR3 sequence is CASSLVVQGPYEQYF. The CDR3 DNA is TGTGCCAGCAGTTTGGTCGTCCAGGGCCCCTACGAGCAGTACTTC.

The chain carries TRBV5-6 and TRBJ2-1; 7 bases align to TRBD1. The germline V gene encodes CDR1 SGHDT and CDR2 YYEEEE. The CDR3 is 15 amino acids. Trimming cost V 5 bases and J 4 bases; bases outside gene matches: 9. This chain's CDR3 is CASSGDREEYNEQFF. The DNA of the CDR3 is TGTGCCAGCAGTGGTGACAGGGAAGAATACAATGAGCAGTTCTTC.

This clone has a handful of counts. The sample contains more than one DNA sequence encoding this CDR3. The chain couples TRBV6-1 to TRBJ2-7, with TRBD2 as a possible D gene (5 bases). V lost 1 base, J lost 1 base, and 5 bases lay in between. CDR1 and CDR2 from the germline V gene are MNHNS and SASEGT. The CDR3 runs 13 residues. CDR3 nucleotides: TGTGCCAGCAGTGAAGGACTATCCTACGAGCAGTACTTC. Residues: CASSEGLSYEQYF.

The chain couples TRBV7-9 to TRBJ1-2; D is possibly TRBD1 (6 bases). This CDR3 is built from 14 residues. V was pared by 5 bases and J by 4 bases, with 14 bases between. Per the germline V gene, CDR1 is SEHNR and CDR2 is FQNEAQ (reference sequence). This CDR3 is CASSRGGPLYGYTF. CDR3 DNA sequence: TGTGCCAGCAGCAGGGGGGGGCCCCTCTATGGCTACACCTTC.

This chain connects TRBV28 to TRBJ2-5, with D hard to call. TRBJ2-7 explains the end of the DNA better; the J call may be wrong. The CDR3 runs 15 residues. CDR1 is MDHEN, CDR2 SYDVKM, per germline. CDR3 sequence reads: CASSLEVPLTYEQYF. The CDR3 DNA reads as TGTGCCAGCAGTTTAGAAGTCCCCCTTACCTACGAGCAGTACTTC.

This clone was picked up one time. V and J are TRBV29-1 and TRBJ2-1; TRBD2 agrees at 12 bases. CDR1 and CDR2 (germline): SQVTM, ANQGSEA. V shed 3 bases and J 0 bases; nucleotides not matched to a gene: 6. The CDR3 is made up of 17 amino acids. CDR3 residues: CSVDGTSGPSSYNEQFF. Here the CDR3 DNA reads TGCAGCGTTGACGGGACTAGCGGGCCGAGCTCCTACAATGAGCAGTTCTTC.

The V gene is TRBV10-3, the J gene TRBJ1-1; D uncertain. The V gene's germline CDR1 is ENHRY and CDR2 SYGVKD. Trimming stripped 6 bases from V and 3 bases from J, with 11 bases between. This CDR3 comprises 13 residues. CDR3 nucleotides: TGTGCCATCAGCCCCCGGGGTGACACTGAAGCTTTCTTT. Amino acids: CAISPRGDTEAFF.

The chain uses TRBV9 and TRBJ2-5, with D tentatively TRBD2 (5 bases). The germline V gene encodes CDR1 SGDLS and CDR2 YYNGEE. V lost 0 bases, J lost 2 bases, and 17 bases lay in between. This CDR3 contains 17 residues. The CDR3 protein is CASSVGFSWRAQETQYF. DNA for the CDR3: TGTGCCAGCAGCGTAGGGTTTTCGTGGCGGGCTCAAGAGACCCAGTACTTC.

J is TRBJ2-7 and V is TRBV4-2; TRBD2 aligns across 10 bases. CDR3 length: 17 amino acids. Germline V gives CDR1 LGHNA, CDR2 YNFKEQ. V dropped 4 bases and J dropped 0; count of bases not matched to a gene: 9. The CDR3 DNA sequence: TGTGCCAGCAGCCCCCTTGGAGCGGGAGGGCCCTCCTACGAGCAGTACTTC. Encoded protein: CASSPLGAGGPSYEQYF.

The chain joins TRBV7-2 to TRBJ1-3; possible D gene TRBD1, 5 bases. With 1 base removed from V and 4 bases from J, the gap between germline ends came to 11 bases. The CDR3 contains 15 residues. Germline V gene lookup returns CDR1 SGHTA and CDR2 FQGNSA. CDR3 protein: CASSLVGGGGNTIYF. The CDR3 region has the DNA TGTGCCAGCAGCTTAGTCGGCGGGGGGGGAAACACCATATATTTT.

This clone was observed a few times. The chain couples TRBV5-1 to TRBJ2-7; 10 positions match TRBD1. CDR1 is SGHRS and CDR2 is YFSETQ in the germline V gene. Losses at the gene ends were 4 bases for V and 4 bases for J; bases not matched to a gene: 11. There are 16 residues in the CDR3. Written as DNA, the CDR3 is TGCGCCAGCAGCACTGGAAGGCGACAGGGGGCTTACGAGCAGTACTTC. This sequence encodes CASSTGRRQGAYEQYF.

About this clone: The junction departs from the called germline gene at one end, perhaps through a read error. V usage is TRBV4-3 and J usage is TRBJ2-6; weak D call: TRBD1 (5 bases). CDR1 is LGHNA, CDR2 YSLEER, per germline. CDR3 length equals 16 residues. Here the CDR3 DNA reads TGCGCCAGCAGCCATCCAGGAACCGCTGGGGCCAACGGCCTGACTTTC. Translating it yields CASSHPGTAGANGLTF.

This chain joins TRBV5-1 and TRBJ2-3; possible D gene TRBD1, 6 bases. V was shortened by 4 bases and J by 1 base, with 13 bases between the two germline ends. The germline V gene has CDR1 SGHRS and CDR2 YFSETQ. CDR3 length equals 15 residues. The CDR3 coding sequence is TGCGCCAGCAGCCGTGGGGGCGACCGCACAGATACGCAGTATTTT. Amino acids: CASSRGGDRTDTQYF.

The chain has TRBV19 and TRBJ2-7, with TRBD1 as a possible D gene (5 bases). The CDR3 totals 14 residues. Trimming left V 3 bases short and J 1 base short, with 10 bases between. Germline V gene sequence: CDR1 LNHDA, CDR2 SQIVND (reference sequence). CDR3 bases: TGTGCCAGTAGTATGGCGACAGAGTCCTACGAGCAGTACTTC. It translates to CASSMATESYEQYF. Full variable domain (missing parts from reference TRBV19 and TRBJ2-7): DGGITQSPKYLFRKEGQNVTLSCEQNLNHDAMYWYRQDPGQGLRLIYYSQIVNDFQKGDIAEGYSVSREKKESFPLTVTSAQKNPTAFYLCASSMATESYEQYFGPGTRLTVT.

The chain recombines TRBV5-1 with TRBJ1-3; D remains unclear. The CDR3 runs 14 residues. V shed 4 bases and J shed 3 bases, with 11 bases lying between them. Germline-derived CDR1 and CDR2 are SGHRS and YFSETQ. DNA for the CDR3: TGCGCCAGCAGCCTAGAGGGAGATGGAAACACCATATATTTT. Its translation: CASSLEGDGNTIYF.

This clone came up a few times. This chain joins TRBV11-2 and TRBJ1-6; D might be TRBD1 (5 bases). V was shortened by 5 bases and J by 9 bases, with 17 bases between the two germline ends. Germline CDR1 SGHAT, CDR2 FQNNGV. The CDR3 is 15 residues long. The CDR3, as DNA: TGTGCCAGCAGCAACGGGAGGGGCCCATCTTCACCCCTCCACTTT. Amino acids: CASSNGRGPSSPLHF.

The CDR3 spells CATRQGTAGYGYTF. The CDR3 nucleotides are TGTGCCACCAGACAGGGAACCGCCGGCTATGGCTACACCTTC. This sequence joins TRBV19 and TRBJ1-2; 7 bases align to TRBD1. The CDR3 length is 14 residues. The germline gives CDR1 LNHDA, CDR2 SQIVND (reference sequence). J gave up 4 bases and V 10 bases, and 12 bases lay outside the gene matches.